These T cell receptor beta chains were read from a single sample in a study of T cell changes during pregnancy in multiple sclerosis. Clones were read by immunoSEQ multiplex PCR, and TCRdb kept only the in-frame ones, dropping some. The sample has tens of thousands of clones, roughly 93% seen once. Sequences were derived from peripheral blood, sampled after pregnancy. These receptors all come from a female donor with multiple sclerosis, enrolled in a pregnancy study. CDR3s include the opening cysteine and the closing phenylalanine or tryptophan. The D gene is left open where the match is weak. A clone size is listed for some rows: how often the clone was seen (once, few, many), or a class if it is expanded.

>-|TRBV6-1|-|TRBJ2-1
TGTGCCAGCAGTGATTCAGGGGACTACAATGAGCAGTTCTTC
CASSDSGDYNEQFF
>TRBD1|TRBV4-1|few|TRBJ1-1
TGCGCCAGCAGCCCAGTAGGGGGCCGGGGGTCGAACACTGAAGCTTTCTTT
CASSPVGGRGSNTEAFF
>-|TRBV7-2|-|TRBJ2-7
TGTGCCAGCAGCTCTACAGTAAACTACGAGCAGTACTTC
CASSSTVNYEQYF
>-|TRBV7-9|-|TRBJ1-2
TGTGCCAGCAGCTTAGGAAGTACTGGGCTCTATGGCTACACCTTC
CASSLGSTGLYGYTF
>-|TRBV9|once|TRBJ1-4
TGTGCCAGCAGCGCGGGGGGACAACTGAGCGAAAAACTGTTTTTT
CASSAGGQLSEKLFF
>-|TRBV18|-|TRBJ2-7
TGTGCCAGCTCACAGACAGGCGGCTACGAGCAGTACTTC
CASSQTGGYEQYF
>-|TRBV10-3|-|TRBJ2-1
TGTGCCAACGGGACAAGCGAATACAATGAGCAGTTCTTC
CANGTSEYNEQFF
>-|TRBV5-1|-|TRBJ1-3
TGCGCCAGCAGATCGTTCCTCTCTGGAAACACCATATATTTT
CASRSFLSGNTIYF
>-|TRBV5-1|-|TRBJ2-6
TGCGCCAGCAGCTTGGTCGAGGGAGGTGGGGCCAACGTCCTGACTTTC
CASSLVEGGGANVLTF
>-|TRBV5-1|-|TRBJ2-1
TGCGCCAGCAGCTTTGGGGGGACCTCCTACAATGAGCAGTTCTTC
CASSFGGTSYNEQFF
>-|TRBV30|-|TRBJ2-2
TGTGCCTGTCCAGCTTGGACAGCGACGAACACCGGGGAGCTGTTTTTT
CACPAWTATNTGELFF
>TRBD2|TRBV28|-|TRBJ2-7
TGTGCCAGCGTTTCGGTAGCGGGATCCTACGAGCAGTACTTC
CASVSVAGSYEQYF
>-|TRBV29-1|-|TRBJ2-3
TGCAGCGTTGCACAGGGGAGGGATACGCAGTATTTT
CSVAQGRDTQYF
>TRBD1|TRBV7-8|once|TRBJ2-7
TGTGCCAGCAGCCCACGGACAGGGGGCTATGACGAGCAGTACTTC
CASSPRTGGYDEQYF
>TRBD1|TRBV13|-|TRBJ1-1
TGTGCCAGCAGCTTATATCGAGCAGGGGGCGGTGAAGCTTTCTTT
CASSLYRAGGGEAFF
>-|TRBV19|-|TRBJ2-1
TGTGCCAGTAGTATACCTTCTAGCGTCAATGAGCAGTTCTTC
CASSIPSSVNEQFF
>TRBD1|TRBV19|few|TRBJ1-2
TGTGCCAGTAGTTGGACAGGGGACTTCTACACCTTC
CASSWTGDFYTF
>-|TRBV2|-|TRBJ1-1
TGTGCCAGGCGGGGGACGAACACTGAAGCTTTCTTT
CARRGTNTEAFF
>-|TRBV1|once|TRBJ2-7
TGCACCAGCAGCCAAGATCCCTCGTCGGGGGACTACGAGCAGTACTTC
CTSSQDPSSGDYEQYF
>TRBD2|TRBV5-1|-|TRBJ2-2
TGCGCCAGCAGCTTGGGACTAGCGGTAAACACCGGGGAGCTGTTTTTT
CASSLGLAVNTGELFF
>-|TRBV13|once|TRBJ2-3
TGTGCCAGCAGCTGGAGCGGGAGCACAGATACGCAGTATTTT
CASSWSGSTDTQYF
>-|TRBV4-1|-|TRBJ2-2
TGCGCCAGCACCCCCGATCCAGGAGGGCCGAACACCGGGGAGCTGTTTTTT
CASTPDPGGPNTGELFF
>TRBD2|TRBV5-1|-|TRBJ2-5
TGCGCCAGCAGCTCACTAGCGGGAGTGGAGACCCAGTACTTC
CASSSLAGVETQYF
>TRBD1|TRBV19|-|TRBJ2-7
TGTGCCAGTAGTATAAGAGGGGGCCACGAGCAGTACTTC
CASSIRGGHEQYF
>-|TRBV7-2|-|TRBJ2-1
TGTGCCAGCAGCCCGCGACAGAACAATGAGCAGTTCTTC
CASSPRQNNEQFF
>TRBD1|TRBV7-2|-|TRBJ2-7
TGTGCCAGCAGCTCCCGGACAGGCGCCTACGAGCAGTACTTC
CASSSRTGAYEQYF
>TRBD1|TRBV12-5|-|TRBJ2-1
TGTGCTAGTGGTCCTGTTTACGGACAGGCATACAATGAGCAGTTCTTC
CASGPVYGQAYNEQFF
>TRBD1|TRBV6-6|-|TRBJ2-4
TGTGCCAGCAGCCTACTGGGGCAGGGGGCCCCGCACATTCAGTACTTC
CASSLLGQGAPHIQYF
>TRBD1|TRBV27|once|TRBJ1-4
TGTGCCAGCAGCGACAGGGAGGATGAAAAACTGTTTTTT
CASSDREDEKLFF
>TRBD2|TRBV15|-|TRBJ2-1
TGTGCCACCAGCAGAGGGACTAGCGGGAGGTCGAATGAGCAGTTCTTC
CATSRGTSGRSNEQFF
>-|TRBV19|-|TRBJ1-2
TGTGCCAGTAGTATAGGCGGGACCGCGCTCTATGGCTACACCTTC
CASSIGGTALYGYTF
>-|TRBV11-2|-|TRBJ2-5
TGTGCCAGCAGTCCCGGAGGCATGGATAACGAAGAGACCCAGTACTTC
CASSPGGMDNEETQYF
>-|TRBV28|-|TRBJ1-5
TGTGCCAGCAGTTTCTCAGGGAGGGGTGGGTCTCAGCCCCAGCATTTT
CASSFSGRGGSQPQHF
>TRBD1|TRBV4-2|-|TRBJ1-5
TGTGCCAGCAGCAGGACAGGTCAAAATCAGCCCCAGCATTTT
CASSRTGQNQPQHF
>TRBD2|TRBV27|-|TRBJ2-1
TGTGCCAGCAGTCCAGGGACTAGCGGACGGAATGAGCAGTTCTTC
CASSPGTSGRNEQFF
>TRBD1|TRBV7-6|-|TRBJ2-7
TGTGCCAGCAGCACAGGACAGGGGATATACGAGCAGTACTTC
CASSTGQGIYEQYF
>-|TRBV6-5|-|TRBJ2-2
TGTGCCAGCAGTTACGACAGCACCGGGGAGCTGTTTTTT
CASSYDSTGELFF
>TRBD2|TRBV11-2|once|TRBJ2-1
TGTGCCAGCAGCTCTACTACGGGAGGGACCTACAATGAGCAGTTCTTC
CASSSTTGGTYNEQFF
>TRBD1|TRBV5-1|-|TRBJ2-7
TGCGCCAGCAGCTTGGCCCGGACAGGAGCCTACGAGCAGTACTTC
CASSLARTGAYEQYF